The rows below give T cell receptor beta chains drawn from one sample of a study of T cells in Graves' hyperthyroidism and ophthalmopathy. TCRdb re-called the multiplex PCR reads with MiXCR, one entry per CDR3 protein. This sample has about 640,000 distinct CDR3 sequences, with about 14% found just once. Sequenced sample: blood. These receptors all stem from a woman aged 50 to 65 with Graves' ophthalmopathy. Both conserved end residues are part of each CDR3. Clone size is stated in some rows and not others, as once, few, many or a class when expanded.

clone size: many; J gene: TRBJ2-1; V gene: TRBV29-1; CDR3 protein: CSVEDGNEQFF
clone size: many; J gene: TRBJ2-3; V gene: TRBV20-1; CDR3 protein: CSARLHGLAGGADTQYF
clone size: few; J gene: TRBJ1-2; V gene: TRBV6-1; CDR3 protein: CASRTHHSGTGVGYTF
clone size: few; J gene: TRBJ2-1; V gene: TRBV19; CDR3 protein: CASSMQTGLAGSSYNEQFF
clone size: many; J gene: TRBJ1-2; V gene: TRBV20-1; CDR3 protein: CSARDPSGTGLYGYTF
clone size: many; J gene: TRBJ2-1; V gene: TRBV20-1; CDR3 protein: CRPWGASYNEQFF
clone size: many; J gene: TRBJ1-3; V gene: TRBV20-1; CDR3 protein: CSARSPQGDGNTIYF
clone size: few; J gene: TRBJ1-1; V gene: TRBV12-5; CDR3 protein: CASGLQGSEAFF
clone size: few; J gene: TRBJ2-2; V gene: TRBV11-2; CDR3 protein: CASSLDEGLSTGELFF
clone size: many; J gene: TRBJ2-6; V gene: TRBV20-1; CDR3 protein: CSARDRRGSGANVLTF
clone size: .; J gene: TRBJ2-7; V gene: TRBV6-1; CDR3 protein: CASNAGTSLGEQYF
clone size: .; J gene: TRBJ2-3; V gene: TRBV18; CDR3 protein: CASSDTSGSRDTQYF
clone size: many; J gene: TRBJ2-4; V gene: TRBV28; CDR3 protein: CASSFSLRGSQNIQYF
clone size: few; J gene: TRBJ2-7; V gene: TRBV29-1; CDR3 protein: CSVTAGGPYEQYF
clone size: many; J gene: TRBJ2-5; V gene: TRBV10-3; CDR3 protein: CAISSITTAPFDETQYF
clone size: .; J gene: TRBJ2-5; V gene: TRBV5-1; CDR3 protein: CASSLDPLGETQYF
clone size: .; J gene: TRBJ2-3; V gene: TRBV15; CDR3 protein: CATSRGDTDTQYF
clone size: few; J gene: TRBJ2-4; V gene: TRBV6-1; CDR3 protein: CASSQGGSKNIQYF
clone size: .; J gene: TRBJ1-2; V gene: TRBV12-3/TRBV12-4; CDR3 protein: CASRLQGFGYGYTF
clone size: many; J gene: TRBJ2-7; V gene: TRBV27; CDR3 protein: CASSPGLAGGDNEQYF
clone size: many; J gene: TRBJ2-1; V gene: TRBV6-2/TRBV6-3; CDR3 protein: CASSYDHRSGRRNEQFF
clone size: many; J gene: TRBJ1-5; V gene: TRBV6-1; CDR3 protein: CASTKGGNQPQHF
clone size: few; J gene: TRBJ2-7; V gene: TRBV20-1; CDR3 protein: CSASSSPGGSSYGREQYF
clone size: many; J gene: TRBJ2-1; V gene: TRBV28; CDR3 protein: CASTLTGTRGDNEQFF
clone size: .; J gene: TRBJ2-1; V gene: TRBV19; CDR3 protein: CASTSDRTYNEQFF
clone size: many; J gene: TRBJ1-2; V gene: TRBV2; CDR3 protein: CAILGQGEINYGYTF
clone size: many; J gene: TRBJ2-1; V gene: TRBV20-1; CDR3 protein: CSAHHERHAPNEQFF
clone size: many; J gene: TRBJ1-1; V gene: TRBV6-2/TRBV6-3; CDR3 protein: CASSYPEAGWDTEAFF
clone size: many; J gene: TRBJ1-5; V gene: TRBV7-9; CDR3 protein: CASSQYGGNQPQHF
clone size: few; J gene: TRBJ2-7; V gene: TRBV4-3; CDR3 protein: CASSQDEGRGTYEQYF
clone size: many; J gene: TRBJ1-1; V gene: TRBV30; CDR3 protein: CAWDLEGTEAFF
clone size: many; J gene: TRBJ1-1; V gene: TRBV28; CDR3 protein: CASSPLTEANTEAFF
clone size: .; J gene: TRBJ1-2; V gene: TRBV18; CDR3 protein: CASSRDRALGGYTF
clone size: many; J gene: TRBJ1-4; V gene: TRBV3-1; CDR3 protein: CASSQADRGREKLFF
clone size: .; J gene: TRBJ2-3; V gene: TRBV29-1; CDR3 protein: CSTLKAGGLRADTQYF
clone size: many; J gene: TRBJ1-5; V gene: TRBV15; CDR3 protein: CATSRVRSNPGNQPQHF
clone size: .; J gene: TRBJ2-5; V gene: TRBV10-3; CDR3 protein: CAISKWDAGTQYF
clone size: .; J gene: TRBJ2-1; V gene: TRBV6-2/TRBV6-3; CDR3 protein: CASSYHGGEQFF
clone size: many; J gene: TRBJ2-7; V gene: TRBV20-1; CDR3 protein: CSANRDSHEQYF
clone size: .; J gene: TRBJ1-1; V gene: TRBV7-6; CDR3 protein: CASSLGIQGWTEAFF
clone size: many; J gene: TRBJ1-4; V gene: TRBV30; CDR3 protein: CAHGGSGGAGEKLFF